The 21 T cell receptor beta chains given below trace back to one sample, sequenced in a study of T cells after yellow fever vaccination. TCRdb re-derived calls from the 5' RACE reads in MiXCR, one entry per CDR3 protein. Of 95,000 to 150,000 distinct CDR3 sequences in the sample, 6% to 8% were seen once. Specimen: CD4+ T cells sorted from PBMCs, collected 10 days after the first yellow fever vaccination. These receptor sequences come from a man aged 18 to 35 who received the YFV17D yellow fever vaccine.

This clonotype was counted at least ten times. V usage is TRBV5-1 and J usage is TRBJ2-7; D is tentatively TRBD1 or TRBD2 (5 bases each). Deletions cut 1 base from V and 1 base from J, with 12 bases between. The CDR3 totals 15 residues. Germline V gene data show CDR1 as SGHRS and CDR2 as YFSETQ. The CDR3 is CASSLQPGGSYEQYV. The DNA for the CDR3 is TGCGCCAGCAGCTTGCAGCCTGGGGGTTCCTACGAGCAGTACGTC.

The table lists this clonotype with many counts. The rearrangement uses TRBV10-3 and TRBJ2-7; TRBD1 might be the D (6 bases). There are 13 residues in the CDR3. Germline V gene data show CDR1 as ENHRY and CDR2 as SYGVKD. The CDR3: CATGAQGSYEQYF. Here the CDR3 DNA reads TGTGCGACCGGCGCACAGGGCTCCTACGAGCAGTACTTC.

This clonotype was detected ten times or more. V gene TRBV14 combines with J gene TRBJ2-7; maybe TRBD1 (5 bases). The CDR3 has 13 residues. V dropped 0 bases and J dropped 4 bases, with 7 bases sitting between them. Germline values: CDR1 SGHDN, CDR2 FVKESK. The CDR3 is CASSQDRDYEQYV. CDR3 coding DNA: TGTGCCAGCAGCCAAGACAGGGATTACGAGCAGTACGTC.

For this clonotype: This sequence may be a read error, since a much larger clone differs from it by one base. V is TRBV5-4 and J is TRBJ2-2; 9 bases fit TRBD1. In germline, CDR1 is SGHNT, CDR2 YYREEE (reference sequence). This CDR3 region has 15 residues. J lost 3 bases, V lost 5 bases, and 5 bases had no gene match. The CDR3 DNA follows: TGTGCCAGCAGTCAGGACAGGGGCGACACCGGGGAGCTGTTTTTT. Translated: CASSQDRGDTGELFF.

V and J are TRBV7-9 and TRBJ2-1; 7 bases are shared with TRBD1. V gave up 4 bases and J gave up 9 bases; unmatched junction bases: 12. The CDR3 totals 15 residues. CDR1 is SEHNR, CDR2 FQNEAQ, per germline (reference sequence). CDR3 coding DNA: TGTGCCAGCAGCTCCTTAGCCGGGACAGTATCTGAGCAGTTCTTC. Protein sequence: CASSSLAGTVSEQFF.

This clonotype was recorded only once. It is unclear where the CDR3 begins or ends on the DNA, so no DNA is shown, and the CDR3 is as TCRdb lists it. The chain recombines TRBV27 with TRBJ2-5. From germline, CDR1 is MNHEY and CDR2 SMNVEV (reference sequence). Both ends counted, the CDR3 spans 13 residues. This chain's CDR3 is CASSSSGWETQYF.

This clonotype was recorded at least ten times. The V call is TRBV29-1, the J call TRBJ2-2; D is possibly TRBD1 or TRBD2 (5 bases each). CDR3 length: 12 amino acids. The germline V and J ends were trimmed by 6 bases and 6 bases, with 11 bases remaining between them. The germline V gene has CDR1 SQVTM and CDR2 ANQGSEA. The DNA of the CDR3 is TGCAGCGTGGAGGTGACAGCCGGGGAGCTGTTTTTT. Amino acid sequence: CSVEVTAGELFF.

This clonotype has a count of ten or more. The rearrangement uses TRBV20-1 and TRBJ1-2; D is unresolved. This CDR3 contains 8 residues. In germline, CDR1 is DFQATT, CDR2 SNEGSKA (reference sequence). The ends were cut back, 6 bases at V and 8 bases at J, with 4 bases in the middle. CDR3: CSAYGYTF. The CDR3 bases are TGCAGTGCGTACGGCTACACCTTC.

In its sample, this clonotype was seen many times. The chain joins TRBV10-3 to TRBJ2-5; 8 positions agree with TRBD1. CDR3 length: 14 residues. V was clipped by 10 bases and J by 2 bases; unmatched bases: 9. CDR1 is ENHRY, CDR2 SYGVKD, per germline. CDR3 protein: CATAGTGVQETQYF. The CDR3 DNA reads TGTGCCACCGCCGGGACAGGAGTGCAAGAGACCCAGTACTTC.

In regard to this clonotype: A much larger clone lies one base from this, so it may be a read error. This chain links TRBV12-3 or TRBV12-4 with TRBJ2-2; 7 nucleotides line up with TRBD2. The CDR3 length is 12 residues. CDR3: CASNGGTGVLFF. Written as DNA, the CDR3 is TGTGCCAGCAACGGGGGGACCGGGGTGCTGTTTTTT.

In this sample, this clonotype turned up a few times. The chain recombines TRBV9 with TRBJ1-4; D ambiguous. The CDR3 contains 14 residues. The germline V gene encodes CDR1 SGDLS and CDR2 YYNGEE. Trimming removed 2 bases at V and 2 bases at J, with 7 bases between. The CDR3 coding sequence is TGTGCCAGCAGCGTCGGTGGGACTAATGAAAAACTGTTTTTT. Its protein is CASSVGGTNEKLFF.

This clonotype was counted ten times or more. The V and J genes are TRBV5-1 and TRBJ2-5; 10 nucleotides line up with TRBD2. V dropped 2 bases and J dropped 1; count of bases not matched to a gene: 5. CDR1 is SGHRS and CDR2 is YFSETQ in the germline V gene. The CDR3 contains 16 residues. CDR3 protein: CASSFGSGGAQETQYF. The CDR3, as DNA: TGCGCCAGCAGCTTCGGAAGCGGGGGGGCCCAAGAGACCCAGTACTTC.

There are many counts of this clonotype. The chain combines TRBV3-1 with TRBJ1-4; possible D gene TRBD1, 5 bases. CDR3 length equals 16 residues. Germline V gene sequence: CDR1 LGHDT, CDR2 YNNKEL (reference sequence). V lost 4 bases and J lost 7, with 19 bases in between. The CDR3 nucleotides are TGTGCCAGCAGCCCTGGGACGCGTGTGGGAGTTGAAAAACTGTTTTTT. Translated: CASSPGTRVGVEKLFF.

This clonotype was counted ten times or more. The V call is TRBV4-1, the J call TRBJ2-1; the D is unclear. Trimming stripped 3 bases from V and 10 bases from J, with 10 bases between. The CDR3 loop spans 12 amino acids. From germline, CDR1 is MGHRA and CDR2 YSYEKL. The CDR3 is CASSQGGREQFF. CDR3 nucleotide sequence: TGCGCCAGCAGCCAGGGTGGTAGAGAGCAGTTCTTC.

This clonotype was found many times. The rearrangement links TRBV29-1 to TRBJ2-1, with 11 nucleotides matching TRBD2. CDR1 is SQVTM and CDR2 is ANQGSEA in the germline V gene. The CDR3 runs to 14 residues. The junction had 6 bases not matched to a gene; V was cut back by 7 bases and J by 4 bases. The DNA of the CDR3 is TGCAGCGCCCGACTAGCGGGGTCATACAATGAGCAGTTCTTC. Protein product: CSARLAGSYNEQFF.

This clonotype turned up a few times. This rearrangement joins TRBV30 to TRBJ2-7; 7 bases are shared with TRBD1. The CDR3 is 14 amino acids. J was trimmed by 1 base and V by 3 bases; bases with no gene match: 6. The germline V gene has CDR1 GTSNPN and CDR2 SVGIG (reference sequence). The CDR3 DNA sequence: TGTGCCTGGAGAGTAGGGGACAGATCCTACGAGCAGTACTTC. Translated, it gives CAWRVGDRSYEQYF.

This clonotype was seen a handful of times. The chain combines TRBV5-1 with TRBJ1-6, with 8 nucleotides matching TRBD1. CDR1 and CDR2 (germline): SGHRS, YFSETQ. The CDR3 is made up of 15 amino acids. J gave up 8 bases and V 0 bases, and 4 bases lay outside the gene matches. CDR3 coding DNA: TGCGCCAGCAGCTTGGGAGGACAGGGTCATTCACCCCTCCACTTT. Translating gives CASSLGGQGHSPLHF.

V gene TRBV7-9 combines with J gene TRBJ2-4; D unclear. The V gene's germline CDR1 is SEHNR and CDR2 FQNEAQ (reference sequence). The CDR3 spans 14 residues. With 2 bases removed from V and 1 base from J, the gap between germline ends came to 6 bases. As DNA, the CDR3 is TGTGCCAGCAGCTTAAGAGCTGCCAAAAACATTCAGTACTTC. Translated, it gives CASSLRAAKNIQYF.

The table lists this clonotype with many counts. V usage is TRBV19 and J usage is TRBJ2-5; D might be TRBD1 (6 bases). CDR1 is LNHDA, CDR2 SQIVND, per germline (reference sequence). The CDR3 length is 16 residues. V was shortened by 3 bases and J by 4 bases, with 18 bases between the two germline ends. CDR3 nucleotides: TGTGCCAGTAGTATCGGACGGCAGGGGTTCCTAGAGACCCAGTACTTC. It is translated as CASSIGRQGFLETQYF.

This clonotype has ten or more counts. This rearrangement joins TRBV12-3 or TRBV12-4 to TRBJ2-2; no definite D call. The V end was cut by 3 bases, the J end by 4 bases, with 6 bases between. The CDR3 extends over 13 amino acids. CDR3 nucleotide sequence: TGTGCCAGCAGTTTGAAGGTCACCGGGGAGCTGTTTTTT. It codes for CASSLKVTGELFF.

This clonotype was seen at least ten times. The CDR3 here is CASSLDPSTDTQYF. The CDR3 nucleotides are TGTGCCAGCAGCTTGGATCCTAGCACAGATACGCAGTATTTT. V is TRBV5-6 and J is TRBJ2-3, with D unclear. CDR1 is SGHDT, CDR2 YYEEEE, per germline. Trimming stripped 0 bases from V and 0 bases from J, with 5 bases between. The CDR3 has 14 residues.